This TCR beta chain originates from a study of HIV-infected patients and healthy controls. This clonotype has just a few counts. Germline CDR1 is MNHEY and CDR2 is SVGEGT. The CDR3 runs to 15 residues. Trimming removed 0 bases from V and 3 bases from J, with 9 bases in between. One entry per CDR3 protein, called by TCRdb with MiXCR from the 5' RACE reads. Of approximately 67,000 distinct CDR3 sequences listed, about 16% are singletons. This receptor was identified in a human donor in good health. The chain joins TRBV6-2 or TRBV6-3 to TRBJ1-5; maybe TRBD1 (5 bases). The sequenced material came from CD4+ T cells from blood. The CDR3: CASSYSRDLNQPQHF. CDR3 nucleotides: TGTGCCAGCAGTTACTCCCGGGACCTCAATCAGCCCCAGCATTTT.